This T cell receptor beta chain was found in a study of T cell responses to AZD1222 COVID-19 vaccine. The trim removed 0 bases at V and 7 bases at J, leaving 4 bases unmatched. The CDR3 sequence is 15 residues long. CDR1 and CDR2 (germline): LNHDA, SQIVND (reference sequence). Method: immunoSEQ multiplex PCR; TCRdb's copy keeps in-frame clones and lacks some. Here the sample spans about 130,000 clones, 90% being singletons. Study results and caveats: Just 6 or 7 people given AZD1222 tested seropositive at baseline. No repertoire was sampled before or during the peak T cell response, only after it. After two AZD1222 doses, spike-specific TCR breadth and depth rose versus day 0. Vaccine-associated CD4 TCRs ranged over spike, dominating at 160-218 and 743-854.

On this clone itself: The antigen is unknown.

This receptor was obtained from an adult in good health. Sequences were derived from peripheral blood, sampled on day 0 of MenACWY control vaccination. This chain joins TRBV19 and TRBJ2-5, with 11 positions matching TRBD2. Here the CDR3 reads CASSIDPGTSGTQYF. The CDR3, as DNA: TGTGCCAGTAGTATAGATCCTGGGACTAGCGGGACCCAGTACTTC.